This TCR beta chain was retrieved from a study of blood T cell repertoires in COVID-19. This CDR3 contains 13 residues. Trimming took 5 bases from V and 5 from J, leaving 10 bases between them. The germline V gene has CDR1 SGHVS and CDR2 FQNEAQ. Generated by immunoSEQ multiplex PCR, the TCRdb table keeps only in-frame clones and is missing some. The sample lists about 330,000 clones; about 87% were seen once. What was sequenced was PBMCs or T cells enriched from blood (not recorded which). This TCR was sampled from a woman in her thirties who had recovered from COVID-19. The rearrangement uses TRBV7-8 and TRBJ1-5, with a possible D match to TRBD1 (6 bases). The CDR3 spells CASSIGQYQPQHF. The DNA of the CDR3 is TGTGCCAGCAGCATAGGACAGTATCAGCCCCAGCATTTT. Variable domain in full (rest from reference TRBV7-8 and TRBJ1-5): GAGVSQSPRYKVAKRGQDVALRCDPISGHVSLFWYQQALGQGPEFLTYFQNEAQLDKSGLPSDRFFAERPEGSVSTLKIQRTQQEDSAVYLCASSIGQYQPQHFGDGTRLSIL.